A single sample gave rise to the 7 T cell receptor beta chains below, sequenced in a study of beta chain features in type 1 diabetes. Their antigens remain unidentified. Points from the study as a whole: Moderately but significantly shorter TCRB CDR3s were found in Type 1 diabetes patients in all four CD4+ subsets.

Sequencing targeted expressed TCRB transcripts, as all isolated RNA had been reverse transcribed. Assay used: immunoSEQ multiplex PCR; TCRdb lists only in-frame clones, some missing. The data show about 150,000 clones, roughly 8% seen once. The sequenced sample consisted of central memory CD4+ T cells from blood. These receptors were collected from a man aged 18 to 29 with type 1 diabetes.

The table lists this clone with a few counts. The CDR3 DNA follows: TGTGCCAGCTGGGACAGGGGGCGCTTAATGGAAGCTTTCTTT. It specifies CASWDRGRLMEAFF. V gene TRBV27 combines with J gene TRBJ1-1; 12 bases are a match to TRBD1. Germline loops: CDR1 MNHEY, CDR2 SMNVEV (reference sequence). V dropped 8 bases and J dropped 8; count of bases not matched to a gene: 9. This CDR3 contains 14 residues.

The table lists this clone with a few counts. The J gene is TRBJ1-2, the V gene TRBV5-1; unclear D gene. Germline CDR1 reads SGHRS; CDR2 reads YFSETQ. Trimming took off 5 bases at V and 7 bases at J, with 12 bases between the two ends. The CDR3 is 12 amino acids. CDR3 in DNA: TGCGCCAGCAGAGAACCCGAGGGTGGCTACACCTTC. Encoded protein: CASREPEGGYTF.

This clone turned up a few times. For the CDR3, the DNA is TGTGCCAGCGGTGCGGGAGACGGCACAGATACGCAGTATTTT. Amino acids: CASGAGDGTDTQYF. The rearrangement links TRBV5-4 to TRBJ2-3; TRBD2 matches 7 bases. CDR1 and CDR2 from the germline V gene are SGHNT and YYREEE (reference sequence). With 7 bases clipped from V and 1 base from J, the junction kept 6 bases outside the gene matches. The CDR3 has 14 residues.

DNA for the CDR3: TGTGCCAGTAACGAGGGACAGTCCTCCTACGAGCAGTACTTC. This translates into CASNEGQSSYEQYF. The J gene is TRBJ2-7, the V gene TRBV13; 7 bases are a match to TRBD1. Germline loops: CDR1 PRHDT, CDR2 FYEKMQ (reference sequence). J gave up 0 bases and V 9 bases, and 8 bases lay outside the gene matches. CDR3 length equals 14 residues.

This clone has only a few counts. The chain joins TRBV28 to TRBJ2-5; D not resolved. The J call is uncertain, as TRBJ2-7 better fits the DNA end. This CDR3 is 11 amino acids long. Germline values: CDR1 MDHEN, CDR2 SYDVKM. CDR3 bases: TGTGCCAGCGGATCTATGGGCGAGCAGTACTTC. Protein sequence: CASGSMGEQYF.

This clone has more than one count but fewer than ten. This sequence joins TRBV2 and TRBJ1-2; D is undetermined. Germline lookup yields CDR1 SNHLY and CDR2 FYNNEI. CDR3 size: 12 residues. Trimming took 8 bases from V and 4 from J, leaving 11 bases between them. For the CDR3, the DNA is TGTGCCAGCCGCGAGGGCAGCTATGGCTACACCTTC. Protein product: CASREGSYGYTF.

The rearrangement links TRBV2 to TRBJ2-3; D not resolved. Germline CDR1 and CDR2: SNHLY and FYNNEI. The CDR3 has 15 amino acids. The V and J ends lost 5 bases and 2 bases respectively, with 14 bases between them. CDR3 residues: CASSSNFYPTDTQYF. CDR3 nucleotide sequence: TGTGCCAGCAGTTCTAACTTCTACCCCACAGATACGCAGTATTTT.